The rows below give T cell receptor beta chains drawn from one sample of a study of blood T cell repertoires in COVID-19. Here immunoSEQ multiplex PCR was the method, and the copy in TCRdb shows in-frame clones only, minus some. The table records around 150,000 clones, 65% to 85% of them present only once. The specimen was PBMCs or T cells enriched from blood (not recorded which). All receptors come from a man between 65 and 85 years old who had been exposed to COVID-19. Both conserved end residues are part of each CDR3. A D gene is named only where the DNA matches it firmly. Size values are once, few and many counts, or a class for expanded clones, and some rows have none.

d_call,v_call,j_call,clone_size,cdr3_aa,cdr3_nt
.,TRBV3-1/TRBV3-2,TRBJ2-2,once,CASSQGASNTGELFF,TGTGCCAGCAGCCAGGGGGCTTCGAACACCGGGGAGCTGTTTTTT
TRBD1,TRBV5-1,TRBJ2-7,.,CASSSSGTGEAQYF,TGCGCCAGCAGCTCTTCCGGGACAGGGGAGGCGCAGTACTTC
TRBD2,TRBV4-3,TRBJ2-1,once,CASSQDRTSGGPYNEQFF,TGCGCCAGCAGCCAAGATCGGACTAGCGGGGGGCCCTACAATGAGCAGTTCTTC
.,TRBV5-5,TRBJ1-5,.,CASSSSTGIRQPQHF,TGTGCCAGCAGCTCGTCTACAGGGATAAGGCAGCCCCAGCATTTT
TRBD2,TRBV6-2/TRBV6-3,TRBJ2-3,.,CASSSQGLAGVFTDTQYF,TGTGCCAGCAGTTCACAGGGACTAGCGGGAGTTTTCACAGATACGCAGTATTTT
.,TRBV28,TRBJ1-3,once,CASSYLQAHSGNTIYF,TGTGCCAGCAGTTATCTCCAGGCCCACTCTGGAAACACCATATATTTT
.,TRBV5-1,TRBJ1-1,.,CASSFIGGIDTEAFF,TGCGCCAGCAGCTTTATAGGAGGGATCGACACTGAAGCTTTCTTT
.,TRBV29-1,TRBJ1-4,.,CSGEVDEKLFF,TGCAGCGGCGAGGTGGATGAAAAACTGTTTTTT
TRBD1,TRBV10-2,TRBJ2-3,.,CASRATGGGTDTQYF,TGCGCCAGCAGGGCCACAGGGGGAGGCACAGATACGCAGTATTTT
TRBD1,TRBV7-2,TRBJ1-2,.,CASSRHLLKDRGDGYTF,TGTGCCAGCAGCCGCCACCTTCTTAAGGACAGGGGCGACGGCTACACCTTC
TRBD1,TRBV4-3,TRBJ2-1,.,CASSHTGTGGGEQFF,TGCGCCAGCAGCCACACAGGGACAGGGGGGGGTGAGCAGTTCTTC
TRBD1,TRBV29-1,TRBJ1-1,.,CSAVQGPTEAFF,TGCAGCGCTGTACAGGGGCCCACTGAAGCTTTCTTT
TRBD2,TRBV28,TRBJ2-7,.,CASTLAGGFFSQEQYF,TGTGCCAGCACTCTAGCGGGAGGGTTCTTTTCACAAGAGCAGTACTTC
TRBD2,TRBV2,TRBJ2-7,.,CASTRTSGDTYEQYF,TGTGCCAGCACCCGGACTAGCGGGGATACCTACGAGCAGTACTTC
.,TRBV7-2,TRBJ1-5,.,CASSPNGEQPQHF,TGTGCCAGCAGCCCTAACGGGGAACAGCCCCAGCATTTT
.,TRBV19,TRBJ1-5,once,CASTSGPRPGQPQHF,TGTGCCAGTACCTCTGGGCCTCGTCCAGGTCAGCCCCAGCATTTT
.,TRBV30,TRBJ1-5,.,CAWSVQTAPNQPQHF,TGTGCCTGGAGTGTACAGACAGCTCCCAATCAGCCCCAGCATTTT
TRBD1,TRBV6-2/TRBV6-3,TRBJ2-7,.,CASSYGTGNEQYF,TGTGCCAGCAGTTACGGGACAGGGAACGAGCAGTACTTC
.,TRBV11-2,TRBJ2-1,.,CASSFTGFLDEQFF,TGTGCCAGCAGCTTTACAGGGTTTTTGGATGAGCAGTTCTTC
TRBD2,TRBV5-5,TRBJ2-7,.,CASSLAGTSGGNSYEQYF,TGTGCCAGCAGCTTGGCCGGGACTAGCGGGGGAAACTCCTACGAGCAGTACTTC
.,TRBV27,TRBJ1-1,.,CASSLSGGGTEAFF,TGTGCCAGCAGTTTATCGGGAGGGGGCACTGAAGCTTTCTTT
.,TRBV14,TRBJ1-6,.,CASSQREGSYNSPLHF,TGTGCCAGCAGCCAGAGGGAGGGATCCTATAATTCACCCCTCCACTTT
TRBD2,TRBV5-1,TRBJ2-7,.,CASSLAPASGSYEQYF,TGCGCCAGCAGCTTGGCCCCGGCTAGCGGATCCTACGAGCAGTACTTC
TRBD1,TRBV6-5,TRBJ2-5,.,CASRRTGGETQYF,TGTGCCAGCAGAAGGACAGGCGGAGAGACCCAGTACTTC
.,TRBV7-2,TRBJ1-1,.,CASTSSRRGLIEAFF,TGTGCCAGCACCTCCTCCCGGCGGGGTTTAATTGAAGCTTTCTTT
.,TRBV30,TRBJ1-6,few,CAWSVGSGSPLHF,TGTGCCTGGAGTGTAGGTTCGGGTTCACCCCTCCACTTT
.,TRBV1,TRBJ1-3,.,CTSSQEPTGFSGNTIYF,TGCACCAGCAGCCAAGAGCCCACCGGTTTCTCTGGAAACACCATATATTTT
.,TRBV28,TRBJ1-2,.,CASINPGPNYGYTF,TGTGCCAGCATCAATCCCGGTCCTAACTATGGCTACACCTTC
.,TRBV3-1/TRBV3-2,TRBJ2-3,.,CASKEDSTDTQYF,TGTGCCAGCAAGGAGGATAGCACAGATACGCAGTATTTT
TRBD1,TRBV5-4,TRBJ2-3,.,CASRDPRQGVTDTQYF,TGTGCCAGCAGAGACCCCAGACAGGGGGTAACAGATACGCAGTATTTT
TRBD1,TRBV5-4,TRBJ2-5,few,CASSLAGGAETQYF,TGTGCCAGCAGCTTGGCAGGGGGCGCAGAGACCCAGTACTTC
TRBD2,TRBV3-1/TRBV3-2,TRBJ2-6,once,CASTPLAGGSSGANVLTF,TGTGCCAGCACCCCACTAGCGGGAGGGTCCTCTGGGGCCAACGTCCTGACTTTC
.,TRBV2,TRBJ1-3,.,CASGVGAAFGGNTIYF,TGTGCCAGCGGGGTGGGGGCTGCGTTCGGTGGAAACACCATATATTTT
TRBD1,TRBV9,TRBJ1-1,.,CASSTLDRDVTEAFF,TGTGCCAGCAGCACGTTGGACAGGGATGTCACTGAAGCTTTCTTT
TRBD2,TRBV24-1,TRBJ2-2,.,CATSDLGLAGGSGELFF,TGTGCCACCAGTGACTTGGGACTAGCGGGAGGATCCGGGGAGCTGTTTTTT
.,TRBV10-2,TRBJ1-2,.,CATAPTATNPYGYTF,TGCGCCACCGCACCCACGGCGACTAACCCGTATGGCTACACCTTC
TRBD2,TRBV28,TRBJ2-7,.,CASRTSGSGEQYF,TGTGCCAGTCGGACTAGCGGGAGTGGCGAGCAGTACTTC